The clone carrying this T cell receptor (beta chain) was observed a few times. Amplification used 60 Vbeta primers and 13 Jbeta primers. Sequencing used immunoSEQ multiplex PCR; TCRdb keeps in-frame clones, though not all of them. The data show under 200,000 clones, around four fifths seen once. These data are taken from a study of cytomegalovirus exposure and HLA in healthy donors. The CDR3 is 14 residues long. Germline values: CDR1 SGHDT, CDR2 YYEEEE. With 3 bases removed from V and 3 bases from J, the gap between germline ends came to 13 bases. The source of this sequence is a female donor in good health and CMV-seronegative. Material: PBMCs. The chain recombines TRBV5-6 with TRBJ2-7; possibly TRBD1 for D (5 bases). The CDR3 sequence: CASSYKSDSYEQYF. The CDR3 DNA reads as TGTGCCAGCAGCTATAAGAGCGACAGCTACGAGCAGTACTTC.